The present TCR beta chain was sequenced within a study of blood T cell repertoires in COVID-19. Turning to the study itself: Researchers got acute and convalescent COVID-19 samples from the United States, Italy and Spain. In each case, the material was cDNA or gDNA derived from T cells, B-cell-depleted T cells, or PBMCs.

V lost 1 base and J lost 4; bases outside the gene matches: 3. In germline, CDR1 is SGHTA, CDR2 FQGNSA. This CDR3 comprises 16 residues. Original analysis: Amplification from reference gene primers served as the basis for estimated nucleated cell counts. The data were produced by immunoSEQ multiplex PCR, yet TCRdb's version contains in-frame clones alone and is incomplete. V, J and clone size are those of that table, while D and trimming were read from the DNA. The table shows some 150,000 clones, with 85% to 90% occurring only once. The chain carries TRBV7-2 and TRBJ2-6; 8 bases agree with TRBD1. The clonotype was recovered from a man between 45 and 60 years old with active or convalescent COVID-19. Sequenced input: peripheral blood. The CDR3 nucleotides are TGTGCCAGCAGCTTAGGGACAGGGACAGGGGCCAACGTCCTGACTTTC. Its translation: CASSLGTGTGANVLTF.